The TCR beta chain described here comes from a study of tumor and adjacent non-tumor tissue in lung cancer. In the study overall: Patients comprised about a dozen adenocarcinoma, a couple of squamous cell carcinoma and 1 small cell lung cancer. Samples averaged roughly 4.2 million productive TCRbeta reads each.

RNA was extracted from bulk tissue without any cell sorting. This non-tumor lung sample came from over 3 cm beyond the tumor edge. Newly diagnosed lung cancer patients had thoracic surgery in China, August–November 2014, without prior chemotherapy. With regard to this clonotype: Its cognate antigen is unknown.

The library came from three nested PCR rounds adapted from ARM-PCR protocols. TCRdb reanalysed the multiplex PCR reads using MiXCR and keeps one entry per CDR3 protein. The sample carries 98,000 or so distinct CDR3 sequences, around three quarters recorded once. Germline V gives CDR1 LGHNA, CDR2 YNFKEQ. The CDR3 length is 16 residues. The V gene lost 6 bases and the J gene lost 15 bases, with 31 bases spanning the gap. Study-wide results and limits: Compared with tumor, normal lung showed significantly lower TCR diversity.

The sample consisted of distant non-tumor lung tissue. This TCR was recovered from a man in his sixties with small cell lung cancer. V and J are TRBV4-2 and TRBJ2-3; either TRBD1 or TRBD2 may fit D (6 bases each). CDR3 region: CASSRRGGPGTDTNYF. The CDR3 coding sequence is TGTGCCAGCAGTCGTCGAGGGGGGCCGGGAACAGATACGAACTATTTT.